This T cell receptor (beta chain) was captured in a study of graft-versus-host responses after intestinal transplantation. Across the whole study: The recipients all started with anti-thymocyte globulin induction and then took tacrolimus and steroids for around three years. Study outcomes and limitations: Among recipient marrow samples, GvH clones were found; some appeared first in ileum or blood.

V trimming: 2 bases; J trimming: 4 bases; junction bases outside the gene matches: 10. Germline CDR1 reads LGHNT; CDR2 reads FRNRAP. The CDR3 is 16 amino acids. Using immunoSEQ multiplex PCR, the repertoire was profiled, and TCRdb retains in-frame clones only, with some absent. The table lists over 45,000 clones, about 89% of them singletons. As concerns this clone: The antigen is unknown.

This sequence joins TRBV12-5 and TRBJ1-1; the match to TRBD1 covers 7 bases. The starting material was unstimulated CD4+ T cells sorted from spleen or lymph node cells, obtained before transplant. The sequence came from a human donor who was the organ donor for an intestinal transplant. The CDR3 sequence: CASGLRAGGLVTEAFF. The CDR3 DNA follows: TGTGCTAGTGGTTTGAGGGCAGGGGGTTTAGTCACTGAAGCTTTCTTT.